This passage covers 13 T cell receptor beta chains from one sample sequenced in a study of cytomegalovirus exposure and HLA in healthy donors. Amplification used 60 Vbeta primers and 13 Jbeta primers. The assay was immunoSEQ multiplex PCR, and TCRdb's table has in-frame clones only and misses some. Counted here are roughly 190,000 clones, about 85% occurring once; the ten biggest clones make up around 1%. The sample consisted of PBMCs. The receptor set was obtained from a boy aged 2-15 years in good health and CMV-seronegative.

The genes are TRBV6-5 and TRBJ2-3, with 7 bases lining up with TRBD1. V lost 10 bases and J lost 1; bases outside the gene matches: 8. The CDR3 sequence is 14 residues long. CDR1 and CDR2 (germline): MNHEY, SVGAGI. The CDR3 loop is CAIKQGLGTDTQYF. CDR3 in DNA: TGTGCCATAAAACAGGGGCTTGGCACAGATACGCAGTATTTT.

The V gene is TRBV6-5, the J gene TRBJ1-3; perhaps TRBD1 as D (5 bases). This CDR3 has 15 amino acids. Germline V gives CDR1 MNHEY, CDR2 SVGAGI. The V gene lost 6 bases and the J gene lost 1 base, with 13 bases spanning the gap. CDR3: CASRPTQGSGNTIYF. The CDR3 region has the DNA TGTGCCAGCAGACCCACCCAGGGTTCTGGAAACACCATATATTTT.

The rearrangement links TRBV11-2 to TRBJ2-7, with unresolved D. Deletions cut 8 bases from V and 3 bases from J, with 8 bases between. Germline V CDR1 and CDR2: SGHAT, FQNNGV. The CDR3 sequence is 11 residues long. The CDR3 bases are TGTGCCAGCCGTAGCAGCTACGAGCAGTACTTC. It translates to CASRSSYEQYF.

This CDR3 is CASSGPGLAGGRSKNIQYF. The CDR3 DNA reads TGTGCCAGCAGCGGTCCGGGACTAGCGGGAGGGCGGTCTAAAAACATTCAGTACTTC. The chain employs TRBV7-8 and TRBJ2-4; the match to TRBD2 covers 16 bases. This CDR3 region has 19 residues. Germline V lookup: CDR1 SGHVS, CDR2 FQNEAQ. The J segment lost 4 bases and the V segment lost 5 bases, leaving 11 bases of the junction unmatched.

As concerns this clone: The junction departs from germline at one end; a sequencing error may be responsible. The CDR3 nucleotides are TGTGCCAGCAGCGGAGGACAGCCGGTCTTC. It is translated as CASSGGQPVF. V is TRBV9 and J is TRBJ2-1; D possibly corresponds to TRBD1 (6 bases). From germline, CDR1 is SGDLS and CDR2 YYNGEE. The CDR3 has 10 amino acids.

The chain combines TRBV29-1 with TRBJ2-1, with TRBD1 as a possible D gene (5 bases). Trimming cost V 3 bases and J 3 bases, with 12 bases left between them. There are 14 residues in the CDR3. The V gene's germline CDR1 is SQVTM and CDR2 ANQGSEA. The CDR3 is CSVDVGAGYNEQFF. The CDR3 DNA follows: TGCAGCGTTGATGTAGGGGCCGGCTACAATGAGCAGTTCTTC.

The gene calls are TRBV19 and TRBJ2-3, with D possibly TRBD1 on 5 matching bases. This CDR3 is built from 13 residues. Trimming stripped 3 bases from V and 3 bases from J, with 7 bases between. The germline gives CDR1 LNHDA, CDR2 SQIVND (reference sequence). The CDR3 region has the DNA TGTGCCAGTAGTATGGGGCCGACAGATACGCAGTATTTT. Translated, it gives CASSMGPTDTQYF.

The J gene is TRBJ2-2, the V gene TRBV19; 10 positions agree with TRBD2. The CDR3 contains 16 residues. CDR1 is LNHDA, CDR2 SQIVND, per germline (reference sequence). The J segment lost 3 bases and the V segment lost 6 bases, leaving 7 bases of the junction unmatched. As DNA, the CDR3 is TGTGCCAGTAGCGCGGGACTAGCGATCTACACCGGGGAGCTGTTTTTT. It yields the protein CASSAGLAIYTGELFF.

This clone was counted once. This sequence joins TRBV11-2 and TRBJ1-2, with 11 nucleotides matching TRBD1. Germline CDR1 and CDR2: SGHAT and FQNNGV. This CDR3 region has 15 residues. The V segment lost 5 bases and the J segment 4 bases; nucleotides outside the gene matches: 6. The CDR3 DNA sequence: TGTGCCAGCAGCCCCACCGGGACAGGGGGCTATGGCTACACCTTC. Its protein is CASSPTGTGGYGYTF.

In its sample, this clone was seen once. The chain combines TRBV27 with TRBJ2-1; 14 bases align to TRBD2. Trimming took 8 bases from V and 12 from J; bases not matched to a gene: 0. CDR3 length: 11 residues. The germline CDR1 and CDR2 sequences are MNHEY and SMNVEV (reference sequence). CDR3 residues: CASGTSGGQFF. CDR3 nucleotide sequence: TGTGCCAGCGGGACTAGCGGGGGGCAGTTCTTC.

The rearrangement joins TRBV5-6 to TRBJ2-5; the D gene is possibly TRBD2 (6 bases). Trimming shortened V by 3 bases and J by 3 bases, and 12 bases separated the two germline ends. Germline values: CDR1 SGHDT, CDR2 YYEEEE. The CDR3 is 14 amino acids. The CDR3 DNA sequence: TGTGCCAGCAGCTCCTGGCGGAGGGAAGAGACCCAGTACTTC. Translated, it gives CASSSWRREETQYF.

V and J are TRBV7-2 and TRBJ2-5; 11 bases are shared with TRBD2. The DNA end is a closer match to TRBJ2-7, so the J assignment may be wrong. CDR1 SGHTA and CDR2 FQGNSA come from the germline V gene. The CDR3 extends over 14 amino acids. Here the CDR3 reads CASTTSGGNYEQYF. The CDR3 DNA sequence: TGTGCCAGCACCACTAGCGGGGGAAACTACGAGCAGTACTTC.

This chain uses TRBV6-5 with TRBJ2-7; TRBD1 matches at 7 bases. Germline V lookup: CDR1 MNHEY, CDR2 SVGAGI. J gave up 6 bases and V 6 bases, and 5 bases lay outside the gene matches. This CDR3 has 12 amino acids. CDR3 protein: CASRNNRGEQYF. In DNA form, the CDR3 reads TGTGCCAGCAGAAATAACAGGGGCGAGCAGTACTTC.